A single sample gave rise to the 26 T cell receptor beta chains below, sequenced in a study of cytomegalovirus exposure and HLA in healthy donors. Vbeta (60) and Jbeta (13) primers were used in the PCR. Here immunoSEQ multiplex PCR was the method, and the copy in TCRdb shows in-frame clones only, minus some. The profile shows fewer than 250,000 clones, more than 80% of them singletons. Sequenced sample: PBMCs. The origin of the receptors is a man under 40 in good health and CMV-seronegative.

V gene TRBV6-6 combines with J gene TRBJ1-1; 8 bases agree with TRBD1. The V segment lost 5 bases and the J segment 1 base; nucleotides outside the gene matches: 6. This CDR3 is 15 amino acids long. Germline CDR1 MNHNY, CDR2 SVGAGI (reference sequence). CDR3 nucleotides: TGTGCCAGCAGTCCGTGGGACAGGAGGAACACTGAAGCTTTCTTT. It codes for CASSPWDRRNTEAFF.

The chain combines TRBV10-2 with TRBJ2-3; TRBD2 matches 9 bases. Unmatched junction bases numbered 9, after V lost 7 bases and J lost 1 base. The CDR3 totals 16 residues. CDR1 is WSHSY and CDR2 is SAAADI in the germline V gene. The CDR3 sequence is CASTPSQRGGTDTQYF. For the CDR3, the DNA is TGCGCCAGCACCCCATCTCAGCGGGGGGGCACAGATACGCAGTATTTT.

This clone was seen a handful of times. The CDR3 protein is CASSHWRLELFF. CDR3 DNA sequence: TGTGCCAGTAGTCATTGGAGGTTGGAACTGTTTTTT. This chain joins TRBV19 and TRBJ1-4; D is uncertain. The CDR3 is 12 residues long. With 5 bases removed from V and 12 bases from J, the gap between germline ends came to 13 bases. Germline loops: CDR1 LNHDA, CDR2 SQIVND (reference sequence).

The chain couples TRBV4-2 to TRBJ2-3; D possibly corresponds to TRBD1 (5 bases). Trimming removed 3 bases at V and 2 bases at J, with 9 bases between. CDR1 is LGHNA and CDR2 is YNFKEQ in the germline V gene. The CDR3 covers 14 residues. CDR3 amino acids: CASSQSGATDTQYF. CDR3 coding DNA: TGTGCCAGCAGCCAGAGTGGGGCCACAGATACGCAGTATTTT.

The chain carries TRBV19 and TRBJ2-2, with TRBD1 matching over 7 bases. V was pared by 7 bases and J by 0 bases, with 2 bases of the junction left unmatched. CDR1 LNHDA and CDR2 SQIVND come from the germline V gene (reference sequence). CDR3 length: 14 residues. The DNA of the CDR3 is TGTGCCAGTATAGGGACAGCGAACACCGGGGAGCTGTTTTTT. Translated: CASIGTANTGELFF.

CDR3: CASSRAGLAGDEQFF. The CDR3 nucleotides are TGCGCCAGCAGCAGAGCGGGACTAGCTGGTGATGAGCAGTTCTTC. The gene calls are TRBV5-1 and TRBJ2-1; 9 bases align to TRBD2. This CDR3 region has 15 residues. Germline V gene sequence: CDR1 SGHRS, CDR2 YFSETQ. The V segment lost 4 bases and the J segment 8 bases; nucleotides outside the gene matches: 10. Using reference TRBV5-1 and TRBJ2-1 for the parts outside the CDR3, the full variable domain is KAGVTQTPRYLIKTRGQQVTLSCSPISGHRSVSWYQQTPGQGLQFLFEYFSETQRNKGNFPGRFSGRQFSNSRSEMNVSTLELGDSALYLCASSRAGLAGDEQFFGPGTRLTVL.

This chain links TRBV19 with TRBJ2-2; 7 bases are shared with TRBD1. Germline CDR1 is LNHDA and CDR2 is SQIVND (reference sequence). The CDR3 length is 15 residues. J was trimmed by 5 bases and V by 5 bases; bases with no gene match: 8. DNA of the CDR3: TGTGCCAGTAGTGCCCAACAGACAGGGACCGGGGAGCTGTTTTTT. It encodes CASSAQQTGTGELFF. The full variable domain, its missing parts supplied by reference TRBV19 and TRBJ2-2, is DGGITQSPKYLFRKEGQNVTLSCEQNLNHDAMYWYRQDPGQGLRLIYYSQIVNDFQKGDIAEGYSVSREKKESFPLTVTSAQKNPTAFYLCASSAQQTGTGELFFGEGSRLTVL.

The chain recombines TRBV7-2 with TRBJ1-3; 8 nucleotides match TRBD1. J gave up 2 bases and V 1 base, and 4 bases lay outside the gene matches. The length of the CDR3 is 16 residues. Per the germline V gene, CDR1 is SGHTA and CDR2 is FQGNSA. DNA of the CDR3: TGTGCCAGCAGCTTAGGGACAGGGTTTACTGGAAACACCATATATTTT. Translated, it gives CASSLGTGFTGNTIYF.

J is TRBJ2-5 and V is TRBV7-6; 7 bases are a match to TRBD1. The J call may be incorrect, as the DNA end agrees better with TRBJ2-7. The CDR3 has 15 amino acids. Per germline, CDR1 SGHVS and CDR2 FNYEAQ. CDR3 coding DNA: TGTGCCAGCAGCCCCGCTGACAGGGAATCGGACGAGCAGTACTTC. Translation: CASSPADRESDEQYF.

This clone came up once. The chain recombines TRBV7-2 with TRBJ2-5; 7 bases are a match to TRBD1. With 1 base clipped from V and 6 bases from J, the junction kept 8 bases outside the gene matches. There are 15 residues in the CDR3. Germline V gene sequence: CDR1 SGHTA, CDR2 FQGNSA. The DNA for the CDR3 is TGTGCCAGCAGCTTAGGACAGGGCGGAATGAAGACCCAGTACTTC. This sequence encodes CASSLGQGGMKTQYF.

This chain joins TRBV5-6 and TRBJ1-4; tentative D call: TRBD1 (6 bases). V was shortened by 6 bases and J by 8 bases, with 20 bases between the two germline ends. This CDR3 comprises 15 residues. Germline V gene data show CDR1 as SGHDT and CDR2 as YYEEEE. The CDR3 nucleotides are TGTGCCAGCACCAGCTTGGGGGCCGGGGTGGAAAAACTGTTTTTT. As protein: CASTSLGAGVEKLFF.

The V call is TRBV2, the J call TRBJ2-3; D is perhaps TRBD1 (6 bases). CDR1 is SNHLY, CDR2 FYNNEI, per germline. The CDR3 sequence is 13 residues long. The ends were cut back, 8 bases at V and 3 bases at J, with 12 bases in the middle. The CDR3 reads CASRDIQTDTQYF. The CDR3, as DNA: TGTGCCAGCCGGGACATTCAGACAGATACGCAGTATTTT.

The table lists this clone with a few counts. The chain employs TRBV4-1 and TRBJ1-4; 9 bases fit TRBD1. This CDR3 has 14 residues. Germline values: CDR1 MGHRA, CDR2 YSYEKL. Losses at the gene ends were 4 bases for V and 5 bases for J; bases not matched to a gene: 2. The CDR3 loop reads CASSLDRGNEKLFF. For the CDR3, the DNA is TGCGCCAGCAGCCTGGACAGGGGAAATGAAAAACTGTTTTTT.

The chain couples TRBV6-1 to TRBJ2-4, with D perhaps TRBD1 (5 bases). Germline V lookup: CDR1 MNHNS, CDR2 SASEGT. This CDR3 spans 14 amino acids. The V end lost 6 bases, the J end lost 5 bases, and 14 bases lay between the germline ends. The CDR3 sequence is CASSRQQRENIQYF. The CDR3 nucleotides are TGTGCCAGCAGCCGACAGCAAAGGGAAAACATTCAGTACTTC.

V is TRBV6-5 and J is TRBJ1-3; no clear D gene. The CDR3 length is 14 residues. V lost 0 bases, J lost 0 bases, and 3 bases lay in between. Germline V gives CDR1 MNHEY, CDR2 SVGAGI. The DNA for the CDR3 is TGTGCCAGCAGTTACTCGGCCTCTGGAAACACCATATATTTT. This codes for CASSYSASGNTIYF.

The V and J genes are TRBV18 and TRBJ1-1; a weak D match, TRBD1 (6 bases). This CDR3 is built from 14 residues. CDR1 and CDR2 (germline): KGHSH, LQKENI. V lost 2 bases and J 8 bases, leaving 15 bases between the germline ends. The CDR3 region is CASSPSIDRKEAFF. The CDR3, as DNA: TGTGCCAGCTCACCATCCATAGACAGGAAGGAAGCTTTCTTT.

This clone has a handful of counts. This chain joins TRBV6-1 and TRBJ1-5, with a weak D call TRBD1 (6 bases). CDR1 MNHNS and CDR2 SASEGT come from the germline V gene. V dropped 7 bases and J dropped 1 base, with 14 bases sitting between them. The CDR3 is 15 residues long. The CDR3 DNA follows: TGTGCCAGCAAAGAACAGGGCGGGAGCAATCAGCCCCAGCATTTT. Protein sequence: CASKEQGGSNQPQHF.

V gene TRBV28 combines with J gene TRBJ2-5; D possibly corresponds to TRBD1 (6 bases). The CDR3 is 13 residues long. Between the trimmed V and J ends, which lost 11 bases and 9 bases, there was a span of 22 bases. Looked up from germline, CDR1 is MDHEN and CDR2 is SYDVKM. CDR3 protein: CASGEQGLWSQYF. DNA for the CDR3: TGTGCCTCCGGGGAACAGGGTCTGTGGTCCCAGTACTTC. Combining the CDR3 with reference TRBV28 and TRBJ2-5 gives the whole variable domain DVKVTQSSRYLVKRTGEKVFLECVQDMDHENMFWYRQDPGLGLRLIYFSYDVKMKEKGDIPEGYSVSREKKERFSLILESASTNQTSMYLCASGEQGLWSQYFGPGTRLLVL.

The V gene is TRBV19, the J gene TRBJ2-7; tentative D call: TRBD1 (5 bases). Germline CDR1 and CDR2: LNHDA and SQIVND (reference sequence). The V end lost 4 bases, the J end lost 6 bases, and 13 bases lay between the germline ends. CDR3 length: 13 amino acids. CDR3 in amino acids: CASSKQGRREQYF. In nucleotides, the CDR3 is TGTGCCAGTAGTAAGCAGGGTAGGCGCGAGCAGTACTTC.

The chain recombines TRBV6-5 with TRBJ1-1; D call uncertain. The V gene's germline CDR1 is MNHEY and CDR2 SVGAGI. V lost 0 bases and J 2 bases, leaving 7 bases between the germline ends. The length of the CDR3 is 14 residues. The CDR3 nucleotides read TGTGCCAGCAGTTACTCTGGAGCTAACACTGAAGCTTTCTTT. Translated, it gives CASSYSGANTEAFF.

The chain links TRBV28 to TRBJ2-4; D may be TRBD2 (6 bases). The length of the CDR3 is 15 residues. Germline V gives CDR1 MDHEN, CDR2 SYDVKM. The V and J ends lost 6 bases and 7 bases respectively, with 19 bases between them. CDR3 DNA sequence: TGTGCCAGCAGGACTAGGGCAGGGCGATCGAACATTCAGTACTTC. Translating gives CASRTRAGRSNIQYF.

The genes are TRBV28 and TRBJ2-6; no reliable D call. The CDR3 is made up of 18 amino acids. The V end was cut by 1 base, the J end by 0 bases, with 13 bases between. Germline CDR1 and CDR2: MDHEN and SYDVKM. CDR3 amino acids: CASSLSRQAYSGANVLTF. The CDR3 DNA sequence: TGTGCCAGCAGTTTATCCCGGCAGGCGTACTCTGGGGCCAACGTCCTGACTTTC.

As DNA, the CDR3 is TGTGCCACCAGGCCACAGGGAGGGCAAGAGACCCAGTACTTC. Its protein product is CATRPQGGQETQYF. The chain couples TRBV15 to TRBJ2-5; D is possibly TRBD2 (7 bases). The germline V gene encodes CDR1 LNHNV and CDR2 YYDKDF (reference sequence). The V and J ends lost 6 bases and 2 bases respectively, with 13 bases between them. The CDR3 contains 14 residues.

As DNA, the CDR3 is TGTGCCAGCAGCTTAGATCCCGACCGACTAGCGGGGGGGACCTACGAGCAGTACTTC. Translating gives CASSLDPDRLAGGTYEQYF. This chain links TRBV11-3 with TRBJ2-7; 14 bases map to TRBD2. This CDR3 contains 19 residues. Germline CDR1 and CDR2: SGHNT and YENEEA. J was trimmed by 2 bases and V by 0 bases; bases with no gene match: 9.

The chain carries TRBV4-1 and TRBJ1-5; weak D call: TRBD1 (6 bases). Germline values: CDR1 MGHRA, CDR2 YSYEKL. V lost 1 base, J lost 5 bases, and 15 bases lay in between. The CDR3 is 16 residues long. In DNA form, the CDR3 reads TGCGCCAGCAGCCAAGTGAGGGGGAGGGCTGATCAGCCCCAGCATTTT. Protein: CASSQVRGRADQPQHF.

The chain joins TRBV4-1 to TRBJ2-4; D gene unclear. The V gene's germline CDR1 is MGHRA and CDR2 YSYEKL. This CDR3 contains 15 residues. Trimming cost V 1 base and J 4 bases, with 11 bases left between them. The CDR3 DNA reads TGCGCCAGCAGCCAAGGTGTCGCCGGGAAAAACATTCAGTACTTC. Encoded protein: CASSQGVAGKNIQYF.